Presented here are 28 T cell receptor beta chains from one specimen sequenced in a study of T cells in severe cutaneous drug reactions. Carbamazepine had induced Stevens-Johnson syndrome or toxic epidermal necrolysis in the sequenced donors. The iRepertoire multiplex PCR system with TCR subtype-specific primers built both bulk and single-cell libraries. Following a re-call of the multiplex PCR reads, TCRdb has one entry per CDR3 protein and lacks DNA. The sample is made up of about 7,500 distinct CDR3 sequences, and the top ten hold 20% to 30% of it. The sample taken for sequencing was cells from a skin blister. These receptors originate from a human donor with a severe cutaneous adverse drug reaction.

The J gene is TRBJ2-1, the V gene TRBV4-1; with no DNA, the TCRdb D assignment of TRBD1 cannot be verified. The CDR3 spans 14 residues. Germline V gene lookup returns CDR1 MGHRA and CDR2 YSYEKL. The CDR3: CASSQGPPKNEQFF.

The chain employs TRBV6-6 and TRBJ1-1. This CDR3 is built from 14 residues. From germline, CDR1 is MNHNY and CDR2 SVGAGI (reference sequence). The CDR3 here is CASSYVLVNTEAFF.

The gene calls are TRBV5-6 and TRBJ2-7. Germline V gives CDR1 SGHDT, CDR2 YYEEEE. This CDR3 comprises 14 residues. This chain's CDR3 is CASSFRSTLYEQYF.

This clonotype shows up as medium-sized by frequency. The rearrangement links TRBV9 to TRBJ2-1. Looked up from germline, CDR1 is SGDLS and CDR2 is YYNGEE. The CDR3 covers 15 residues. The chain's CDR3 is CASSLAGGPYNEQFF.

The rearrangement joins TRBV7-8 to TRBJ1-1. Per the germline V gene, CDR1 is SGHVS and CDR2 is FQNEAQ. This CDR3 contains 17 residues. CDR3 loop: CASSFPSTNVGATEAFF.

This chain joins TRBV27 and TRBJ2-1. The CDR3 totals 12 residues. From germline, CDR1 is MNHEY and CDR2 SMNVEV (reference sequence). This chain's CDR3 is CASSLNYNEQFF.

The chain combines TRBV2 with TRBJ1-4; TCRdb's D gene call, TRBD1, goes unchecked for lack of DNA. Germline values: CDR1 SNHLY, CDR2 FYNNEI. This CDR3 is built from 13 residues. The CDR3 loop reads CASSDSRGEGEFF.

V is TRBV19 and J is TRBJ2-1; TCRdb reports TRBD1, a call that lacks DNA to check it against. CDR3 size: 14 residues. In germline, CDR1 is LNHDA, CDR2 SQIVND (reference sequence). The CDR3 sequence is CASTSDRGGDEQFF.

This chain joins TRBV27 and TRBJ1-1; TCRdb designates TRBD1, a call that cannot be tested without DNA. Germline CDR1 is MNHEY and CDR2 is SMNVEV (reference sequence). There are 15 residues in the CDR3. CDR3 amino acids: CASMSGLGVNTEAFF.

This chain joins TRBV28 and TRBJ2-1; lacking DNA, the TRBD2 call made by TCRdb goes unchecked. Germline V gene sequence: CDR1 MDHEN, CDR2 SYDVKM. This CDR3 spans 16 amino acids. CDR3 region: CASSFGELGLADEQFF.

The chain links TRBV28 to TRBJ2-3; the D gene TCRdb calls, TRBD2, cannot be checked with no DNA. In germline, CDR1 is MDHEN, CDR2 SYDVKM. The CDR3 spans 13 residues. The CDR3 loop reads CASSLIAGDTQYF.

The V gene is TRBV27, the J gene TRBJ2-1; the D call of TRBD2 rests on TCRdb alone, since no DNA is present to check it. CDR1 MNHEY and CDR2 SMNVEV come from the germline V gene (reference sequence). The length of the CDR3 is 12 residues. The CDR3 reads CASSGRGGKQFF.

The V and J genes are TRBV28 and TRBJ1-2; as DNA is missing, the TRBD1 call by TCRdb cannot be tested. CDR3 size: 15 residues. Germline lookup yields CDR1 MDHEN and CDR2 SYDVKM. CDR3 region: CASSLPGGVPNGYTF.

The chain joins TRBV20-1 to TRBJ2-3. The CDR3 has 14 amino acids. Germline V lookup: CDR1 DFQATT, CDR2 SNEGSKA (reference sequence). The CDR3 reads CSASATTSTDTQYF.

V usage is TRBV6-5 and J usage is TRBJ1-2. CDR3 length: 15 residues. CDR1 and CDR2 from the germline V gene are MNHEY and SVGAGI. The CDR3 loop reads CASSKTGSEVYGYTF.

V and J are TRBV10-3 and TRBJ1-1; the TRBD1 assignment by TCRdb is unverifiable without DNA. The CDR3 contains 14 residues. From germline, CDR1 is ENHRY and CDR2 SYGVKD. CDR3 protein: CAITDPGQARKAFF.

CDR3 in amino acids: CASSQHYLQGELFF. This chain uses TRBV4-1 with TRBJ2-2. In germline, CDR1 is MGHRA, CDR2 YSYEKL. The CDR3 sequence is 14 residues long.

The genes are TRBV4-1 and TRBJ2-1; with no DNA, the TCRdb D assignment of TRBD2 cannot be verified. The CDR3 is 16 residues long. The germline V gene has CDR1 MGHRA and CDR2 YSYEKL. Here the CDR3 reads CASSQIGTSFYNEQFF.

This chain uses TRBV27 with TRBJ1-1. This CDR3 region has 13 residues. From germline, CDR1 is MNHEY and CDR2 SMNVEV (reference sequence). CDR3: CASSPSLNPEAFF.

This sequence joins TRBV7-6 and TRBJ2-1; TCRdb returns TRBD1, unconfirmable since there is no DNA. CDR3 length equals 14 residues. Germline assignment: CDR1 SGHVS and CDR2 FNYEAQ. This CDR3 is CASSLGGGLPASFF.

In terms of frequency, this clonotype is medium-sized. The V and J genes are TRBV29-1 and TRBJ2-7; TCRdb indicates TRBD1, and absent DNA this call remains unverified. CDR1 is SQVTM, CDR2 ANQGSEA, per germline. The CDR3 totals 12 residues. CDR3 protein: CSGGVGAYEQYF.

Measured by frequency, this clonotype is medium-sized (0.01 to 0.1%). The CDR3: CASSPGSEAFF. This chain joins TRBV18 and TRBJ1-1. Germline lookup yields CDR1 KGHSH and CDR2 LQKENI. This CDR3 has 11 amino acids.

V gene TRBV7-8 combines with J gene TRBJ2-1; TCRdb calls TRBD2, which cannot be checked without DNA. Germline CDR1 is SGHVS and CDR2 is FQNEAQ. This CDR3 spans 19 amino acids. CDR3: CASRTGTSGYASSYNEQFF.

The chain couples TRBV4-1 to TRBJ1-2; TCRdb lists TRBD1, though no DNA is available to test this call. From germline, CDR1 is MGHRA and CDR2 YSYEKL. This CDR3 contains 15 residues. The CDR3 protein is CASSQVTGSYYGYTF.

V gene TRBV27 combines with J gene TRBJ1-5. The length of the CDR3 is 15 residues. Germline V gene lookup returns CDR1 MNHEY and CDR2 SMNVEV (reference sequence). The CDR3 spells CASSSLGGINQPQHF.

This chain connects TRBV28 to TRBJ1-2; TCRdb names TRBD1, which stays unverified in the absence of DNA. Germline-derived CDR1 and CDR2 are MDHEN and SYDVKM. This CDR3 spans 18 amino acids. CDR3 region: CASSGSLQMTGSVYGYTF.

CDR3 loop: CASSLTSNEKLFF. The chain couples TRBV28 to TRBJ1-4. The CDR3 runs to 13 residues. Germline V gene lookup returns CDR1 MDHEN and CDR2 SYDVKM.

V usage is TRBV27 and J usage is TRBJ2-5; the TRBD1 assignment by TCRdb is unverifiable without DNA. CDR1 is MNHEY and CDR2 is SMNVEV in the germline V gene (reference sequence). This CDR3 has 14 amino acids. CDR3 sequence: CASKGTGRSETQYF.